Presented here are 25 T cell receptor beta chains from one specimen sequenced in a study of post-analysis software for immune sequencing data. The study, taken as a whole, reports: TRBV5-6, TRBV5-1 and TRBV20-1 were among four or five TRBV segments more frequent in patients than controls.

Their antigens remain unidentified. Unique molecular identifiers were carried by the TCR beta cDNA libraries. TCRdb reprocessed the PCR reads via MiXCR and lists one record per CDR3 protein. This table has 650,000 to 850,000 distinct CDR3 sequences, roughly half appearing once. The sequenced sample was blood. The receptor set was obtained from a girl between 5 and 17 years old with multiple sclerosis.

This clonotype has more than one count but fewer than ten. This chain links TRBV20-1 with TRBJ1-2; D unclear. Trimming removed 0 bases from V and 8 bases from J, with 13 bases in between. This CDR3 is built from 13 residues. Germline V gives CDR1 DFQATT, CDR2 SNEGSKA (reference sequence). The DNA for the CDR3 is TGCAGTGCTAGAGATCAGGCCTCAGGAGGCTACACCTTC. This sequence encodes CSARDQASGGYTF.

The rearrangement joins TRBV20-1 to TRBJ2-5; 12 nucleotides line up with TRBD2. The CDR3 runs to 15 residues. The V segment lost 4 bases and the J segment 4 bases; nucleotides outside the gene matches: 7. In germline, CDR1 is DFQATT, CDR2 SNEGSKA (reference sequence). CDR3 sequence: CSANPTSGRGETQYF. The CDR3 DNA follows: TGCAGTGCTAACCCGACTAGCGGGAGAGGAGAGACCCAGTACTTC.

This clonotype came up a few times. The V call is TRBV27, the J call TRBJ2-1; 9 bases align to TRBD2. The CDR3 has 16 residues. Germline assignment: CDR1 MNHEY and CDR2 SMNVEV (reference sequence). Germline trimming cut 6 bases from V and 5 bases from J; bases unmatched to any gene: 11. The DNA of the CDR3 is TGTGCCAGCAGGATCAACGTAGCGGGGGCAGACAATGAGCAGTTCTTC. Its protein product is CASRINVAGADNEQFF.

The chain employs TRBV20-1 and TRBJ1-4; TRBD1 agrees at 8 bases. Per germline, CDR1 DFQATT and CDR2 SNEGSKA (reference sequence). J lost 3 bases, V lost 6 bases, and 9 bases had no gene match. The CDR3 totals 15 residues. DNA for the CDR3: TGCAGTGCAAAGGGACAGGTCACGGCTAATGAAAAACTGTTTTTT. Encoded protein: CSAKGQVTANEKLFF.

The chain has TRBV9 and TRBJ2-3; D possibly matches TRBD1 or TRBD2 (6 bases each). The CDR3 has 16 amino acids. Germline values: CDR1 SGDLS, CDR2 YYNGEE. V lost 2 bases and J 0 bases, leaving 13 bases between the germline ends. The CDR3 coding sequence is TGTGCCAGCAGCGTCCTGGGGGCGGGAAGCACAGATACGCAGTATTTT. This encodes CASSVLGAGSTDTQYF.

This clonotype turned up a few times. The chain joins TRBV11-2 to TRBJ2-7; D remains ambiguous. Germline values: CDR1 SGHAT, CDR2 FQNNGV. The CDR3 is made up of 14 amino acids. Trimming removed 2 bases at V and 3 bases at J, with 11 bases between. DNA of the CDR3: TGTGCCAGCAGCTTAACAGTCAAGGACTACGAGCAGTACTTC. It yields the protein CASSLTVKDYEQYF.

V is TRBV5-1 and J is TRBJ2-1; 10 nucleotides line up with TRBD1. This CDR3 region has 14 residues. Germline V gives CDR1 SGHRS, CDR2 YFSETQ. J gave up 6 bases and V 4 bases, and 4 bases lay outside the gene matches. CDR3 protein: CASSGTGDRNEQFF. The CDR3 DNA follows: TGCGCCAGCAGCGGGACAGGGGACCGCAATGAGCAGTTCTTC.

This rearrangement joins TRBV5-1 to TRBJ1-2; TRBD1 matches at 8 bases. The V gene end was trimmed by 3 bases and the J gene end by 4 bases; junction bases not matched to a gene: 11. The CDR3 runs to 16 residues. CDR1 and CDR2 from the germline V gene are SGHRS and YFSETQ. The CDR3 region is CASSSNTGQGIYGYTF. CDR3 coding DNA: TGCGCCAGCAGCTCAAATACCGGACAGGGTATCTATGGCTACACCTTC.

The V call is TRBV29-1, the J call TRBJ1-2, with D unclear. Per germline, CDR1 SQVTM and CDR2 ANQGSEA. V lost 2 bases and J lost 4, with 5 bases in between. This CDR3 is 11 amino acids long. CDR3 region: CSVEQVYGYTF. The DNA for the CDR3 is TGCAGCGTTGAACAGGTCTATGGCTACACCTTC.

CDR3 amino acids: CASSLNEPLGETQYF. CDR3 sequence (DNA): TGTGCCAGCAGCTTAAACGAGCCCCTCGGGGAGACCCAGTACTTC. J is TRBJ2-7 and V is TRBV7-9, with D hard to call. The J call may be in error: the DNA end matches TRBJ2-5 better. This CDR3 is 15 amino acids long. Germline lookup yields CDR1 SEHNR and CDR2 FQNEAQ (reference sequence).

CDR3 nucleotides: TGTGCCAGCAGCTTGGGGCTGTCCGGGGGCGGCCGCCAAGAGACCCAGTACTTC. This codes for CASSLGLSGGGRQETQYF. The chain uses TRBV5-5 and TRBJ2-5; D could derive from TRBD1 or TRBD2 (6 bases each). V gave up 0 bases and J gave up 1 base, with 19 bases separating them. Germline assignment: CDR1 SGHKS and CDR2 YYEKEE (reference sequence). The CDR3 length is 18 residues. The whole variable domain, filled in from reference TRBV5-5 and TRBJ2-5, reads DAGVTQSPTHLIKTRGQQVTLRCSPISGHKSVSWYQQVLGQGPQFIFQYYEKEERGRGNFPDRFSARQFPNYSSELNVNALLLGDSALYLCASSLGLSGGGRQETQYFGPGTRLLVL.

The chain is built from TRBV27 and TRBJ2-2; D may be TRBD1 (6 bases). The CDR3 consists of 15 residues. Germline-derived CDR1 and CDR2 are MNHEY and SMNVEV (reference sequence). Trimming pared 6 bases from V and 1 base from J, leaving 12 bases between. Written as DNA, the CDR3 is TGTGCCAGCAGACCAGTGACAGGGAACACCGGGGAGCTGTTTTTT. Translation gives CASRPVTGNTGELFF.

The chain has TRBV7-9 and TRBJ2-1; TRBD2 aligns across 9 bases. Germline CDR1 reads SEHNR; CDR2 reads FQNEAQ (reference sequence). The V and J ends lost 3 bases and 0 bases, in that order; junction bases with no gene match: 9. The CDR3 extends over 18 amino acids. In DNA, the CDR3 is TGTGCCAGCAGCTTTCACGCCGTAGCGGGGGTCTCCTACAATGAGCAGTTCTTC. It is translated as CASSFHAVAGVSYNEQFF.

The chain has TRBV5-1 and TRBJ2-7, with D perhaps given as TRBD1 or TRBD2 (6 bases each). V was shortened by 1 base and J by 1 base, with 15 bases between the two germline ends. Germline assignment: CDR1 SGHRS and CDR2 YFSETQ. The length of the CDR3 is 16 residues. The CDR3 DNA follows: TGCGCCAGCAGCTTGACTCGGGGGCCAGCGTCCTACGAGCAGTACTTC. This translates into CASSLTRGPASYEQYF.

V gene TRBV29-1 combines with J gene TRBJ2-7; the match to TRBD1 covers 9 bases. The J segment lost 5 bases and the V segment lost 7 bases, leaving 3 bases of the junction unmatched. Germline lookup yields CDR1 SQVTM and CDR2 ANQGSEA. The CDR3 loop spans 11 amino acids. The CDR3 DNA reads as TGCAGCGGGGGACAGGGAAACGAGCAGTACTTC. Translating it yields CSGGQGNEQYF.

V gene TRBV5-1 combines with J gene TRBJ1-2; 7 bases align to TRBD1. V trimming: 4 bases; J trimming: 2 bases; junction bases outside the gene matches: 5. This CDR3 comprises 14 residues. Germline loops: CDR1 SGHRS, CDR2 YFSETQ. The CDR3 DNA follows: TGCGCCAGCAGCCCGGGACAGAGCAACTATGGCTACACCTTC. Translated: CASSPGQSNYGYTF.

The chain links TRBV12-3 or TRBV12-4 to TRBJ2-6, with D uncertain. The length of the CDR3 is 14 residues. Trimming shortened V by 4 bases and J by 4 bases, and 8 bases separated the two germline ends. CDR3 in amino acids: CASSCSSGANVLTF. CDR3 in DNA: TGTGCCAGCAGTTGCTCGTCCGGGGCCAACGTCCTGACTTTC.

This rearrangement joins TRBV13 to TRBJ2-4; unclear D gene. The tail of the sequence fits TRBJ2-5 better, so the J call may be wrong. Germline V gene data show CDR1 as PRHDT and CDR2 as FYEKMQ (reference sequence). The CDR3 is 16 amino acids. The CDR3 reads CASSLREVRVTETQYF. The DNA of the CDR3 is TGTGCCAGCAGCTTACGAGAAGTTAGGGTTACTGAGACCCAGTACTTC.

The V call is TRBV4-1, the J call TRBJ1-2; D uncertain. CDR1 MGHRA and CDR2 YSYEKL come from the germline V gene. The CDR3 runs 15 residues. V was cut by 0 bases and J by 4 bases, with 12 bases left in between. This CDR3 is CASSQDTGPSYGYTF. CDR3 sequence (DNA): TGCGCCAGCAGCCAAGATACCGGGCCGAGCTATGGCTACACCTTC.

This rearrangement joins TRBV10-3 to TRBJ2-7, with 8 positions matching TRBD1. The germline V gene encodes CDR1 ENHRY and CDR2 SYGVKD. The CDR3 has 12 amino acids. V gave up 10 bases and J gave up 10 bases; unmatched junction bases: 12. The CDR3 loop reads CATKDREEAQYF. The CDR3 DNA follows: TGTGCCACCAAGGACAGGGAAGAGGCCCAGTACTTC.

This chain joins TRBV10-3 and TRBJ2-7; D not certain. The CDR3 is 15 residues long. Trimming removed 8 bases from V and 0 bases from J, with 17 bases in between. Germline CDR1 is ENHRY and CDR2 is SYGVKD. This chain's CDR3 is CAIGDTGGLSYEQYF. The CDR3 nucleotides read TGTGCCATCGGCGATACTGGCGGCCTCTCCTACGAGCAGTACTTC.

V usage is TRBV7-3 and J usage is TRBJ2-6; TRBD2 might be the D (6 bases). Looked up from germline, CDR1 is SGHTA and CDR2 is FQGTGA. V was cut by 5 bases and J by 4 bases, with 15 bases left in between. The CDR3 is 16 residues long. CDR3 nucleotide sequence: TGTGCCAGCAGCCCCGGGACTGCCTACGGGGCCAACGTCCTGACTTTC. This sequence encodes CASSPGTAYGANVLTF.

This chain connects TRBV29-1 to TRBJ1-4, with D perhaps TRBD1 (6 bases). Trimming took off 0 bases at V and 7 bases at J, with 21 bases between the two ends. This CDR3 spans 17 amino acids. The V gene's germline CDR1 is SQVTM and CDR2 ANQGSEA. The DNA for the CDR3 is TGCAGCGTTGAAGAGGGCCTAACAGGGAAGTGGATTGAAAAACTGTTTTTT. This translates into CSVEEGLTGKWIEKLFF.

This sequence joins TRBV19 and TRBJ2-1, with 11 bases fitting TRBD1. The last part of the DNA fits TRBJ2-7 better; the J call may be wrong. CDR3 length: 16 residues. CDR1 is LNHDA, CDR2 SQIVND, per germline (reference sequence). The CDR3 DNA is TGTGCCAGTAGTTCTTTACCGGGACAGGGGGGAGACGAGCAGTACTTC. Translated: CASSSLPGQGGDEQYF.

This clonotype appeared a single time. V usage is TRBV7-3 and J usage is TRBJ2-1, with D perhaps assigned TRBD1 or TRBD2 (6 bases each). The CDR3 is made up of 14 amino acids. V was clipped by 6 bases and J by 5 bases, with 14 bases between them. The germline V gene has CDR1 SGHTA and CDR2 FQGTGA. The CDR3 sequence is CASRSRGEDNEQFF. The DNA of the CDR3 is TGTGCCAGCAGGAGTAGGGGGGAAGACAATGAGCAGTTCTTC.